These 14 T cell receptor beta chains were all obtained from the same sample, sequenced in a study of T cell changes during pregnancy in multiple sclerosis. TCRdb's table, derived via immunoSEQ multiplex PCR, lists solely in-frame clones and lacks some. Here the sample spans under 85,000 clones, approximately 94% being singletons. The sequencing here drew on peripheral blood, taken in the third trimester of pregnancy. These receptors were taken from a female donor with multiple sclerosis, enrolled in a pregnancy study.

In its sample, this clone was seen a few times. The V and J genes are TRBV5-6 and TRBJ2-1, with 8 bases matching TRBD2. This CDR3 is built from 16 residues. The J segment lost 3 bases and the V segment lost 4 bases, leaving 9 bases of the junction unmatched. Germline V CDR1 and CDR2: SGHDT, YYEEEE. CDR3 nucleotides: TGTGCCAGCAGCCGGAAGAGCGGGGGCTTCTACAATGAGCAGTTCTTC. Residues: CASSRKSGGFYNEQFF.

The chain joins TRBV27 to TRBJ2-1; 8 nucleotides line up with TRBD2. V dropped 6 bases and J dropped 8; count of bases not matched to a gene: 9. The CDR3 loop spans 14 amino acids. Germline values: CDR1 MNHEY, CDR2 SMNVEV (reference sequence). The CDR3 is CASRRGLASDEQFF. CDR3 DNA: TGTGCCAGCAGACGAGGACTAGCTAGCGATGAGCAGTTCTTC.

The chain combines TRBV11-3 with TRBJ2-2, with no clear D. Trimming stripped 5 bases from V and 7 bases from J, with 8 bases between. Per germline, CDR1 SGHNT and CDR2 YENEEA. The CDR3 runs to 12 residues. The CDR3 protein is CASSPRVGELFF. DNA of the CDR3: TGTGCCAGCAGCCCACGGGTCGGGGAGCTGTTTTTT.

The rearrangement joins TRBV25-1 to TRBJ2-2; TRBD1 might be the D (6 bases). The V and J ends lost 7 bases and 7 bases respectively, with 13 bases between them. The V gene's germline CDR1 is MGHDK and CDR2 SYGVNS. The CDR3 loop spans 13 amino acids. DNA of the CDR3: TGTGCCAGCAAGTTGCAGGGGAGCGGGGAGCTGTTTTTT. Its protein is CASKLQGSGELFF.

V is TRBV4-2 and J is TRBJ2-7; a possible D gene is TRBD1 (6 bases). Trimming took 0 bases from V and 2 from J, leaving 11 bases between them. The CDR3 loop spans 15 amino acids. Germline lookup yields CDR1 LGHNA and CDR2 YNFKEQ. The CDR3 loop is CASSQDTQGPYEQYF. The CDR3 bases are TGTGCCAGCAGCCAAGATACCCAGGGGCCCTACGAGCAGTACTTC.

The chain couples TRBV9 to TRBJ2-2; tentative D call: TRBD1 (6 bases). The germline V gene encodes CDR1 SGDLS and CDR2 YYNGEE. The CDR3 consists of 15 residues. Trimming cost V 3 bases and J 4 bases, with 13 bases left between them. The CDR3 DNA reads TGTGCCAGCAGCGACGGGACACTATTCACCGGGGAGCTGTTTTTT. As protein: CASSDGTLFTGELFF.

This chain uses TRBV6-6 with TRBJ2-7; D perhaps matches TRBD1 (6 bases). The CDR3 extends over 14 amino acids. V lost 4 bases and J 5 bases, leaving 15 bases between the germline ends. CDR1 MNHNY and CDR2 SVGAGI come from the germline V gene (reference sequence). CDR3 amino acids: CASSLSQGIDEQYF. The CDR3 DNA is TGTGCCAGCAGTTTATCACAGGGTATAGACGAGCAGTACTTC.

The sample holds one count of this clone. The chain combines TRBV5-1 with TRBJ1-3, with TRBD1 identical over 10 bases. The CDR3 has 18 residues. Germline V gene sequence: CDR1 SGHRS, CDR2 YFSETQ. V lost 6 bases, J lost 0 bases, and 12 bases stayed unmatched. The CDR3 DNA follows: TGCGCCAGCACACCGGGGACAGGGGTCGACCGCTCTGGAAACACCATATATTTT. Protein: CASTPGTGVDRSGNTIYF.

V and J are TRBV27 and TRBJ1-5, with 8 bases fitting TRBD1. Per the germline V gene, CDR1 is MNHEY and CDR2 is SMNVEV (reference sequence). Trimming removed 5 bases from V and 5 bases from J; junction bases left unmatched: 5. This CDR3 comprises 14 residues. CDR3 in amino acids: CASSLQGQDQPQHF. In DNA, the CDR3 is TGTGCCAGCAGTCTACAGGGACAGGATCAGCCCCAGCATTTT.

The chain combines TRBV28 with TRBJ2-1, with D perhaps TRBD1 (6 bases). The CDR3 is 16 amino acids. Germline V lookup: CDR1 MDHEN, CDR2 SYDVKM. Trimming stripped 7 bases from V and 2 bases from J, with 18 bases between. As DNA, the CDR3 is TGTGCCAGCAACGTAGGGGGAGCAGGGACCTACAATGAGCAGTTCTTC. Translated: CASNVGGAGTYNEQFF.

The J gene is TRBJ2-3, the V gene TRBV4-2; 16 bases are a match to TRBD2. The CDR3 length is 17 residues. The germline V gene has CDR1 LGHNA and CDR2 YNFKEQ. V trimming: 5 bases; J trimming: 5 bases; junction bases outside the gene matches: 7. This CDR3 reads CASSSAGLAGGQDTQYF. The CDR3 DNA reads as TGTGCCAGCAGCTCGGCGGGACTAGCGGGGGGGCAAGATACGCAGTATTTT.

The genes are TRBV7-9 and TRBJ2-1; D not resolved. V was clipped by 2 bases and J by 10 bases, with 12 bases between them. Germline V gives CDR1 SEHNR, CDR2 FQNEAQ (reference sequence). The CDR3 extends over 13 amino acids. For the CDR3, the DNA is TGTGCCAGCAGCTTACGACTGAGGTGGGAGCAGTTCTTC. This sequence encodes CASSLRLRWEQFF.

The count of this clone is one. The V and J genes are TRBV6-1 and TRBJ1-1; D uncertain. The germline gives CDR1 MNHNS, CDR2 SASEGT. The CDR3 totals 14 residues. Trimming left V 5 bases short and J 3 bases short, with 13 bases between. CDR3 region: CASSRVPVDTEAFF. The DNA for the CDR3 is TGTGCCAGCAGTCGAGTCCCCGTGGACACTGAAGCTTTCTTT.

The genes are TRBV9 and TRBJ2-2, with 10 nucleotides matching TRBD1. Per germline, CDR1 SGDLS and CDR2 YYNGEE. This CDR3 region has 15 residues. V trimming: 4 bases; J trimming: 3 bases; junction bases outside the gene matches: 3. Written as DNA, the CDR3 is TGTGCCAGCAGCCGGACAGGGGGTGACACCGGGGAGCTGTTTTTT. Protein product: CASSRTGGDTGELFF. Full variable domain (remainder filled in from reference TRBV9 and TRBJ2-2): DSGVTQTPKHLITATGQRVTLRCSPRSGDLSVYWYQQSLDQGLQFLIQYYNGEERAKGNILERFSAQQFPDLHSELNLSSLELGDSALYFCASSRTGGDTGELFFGEGSRLTVL.